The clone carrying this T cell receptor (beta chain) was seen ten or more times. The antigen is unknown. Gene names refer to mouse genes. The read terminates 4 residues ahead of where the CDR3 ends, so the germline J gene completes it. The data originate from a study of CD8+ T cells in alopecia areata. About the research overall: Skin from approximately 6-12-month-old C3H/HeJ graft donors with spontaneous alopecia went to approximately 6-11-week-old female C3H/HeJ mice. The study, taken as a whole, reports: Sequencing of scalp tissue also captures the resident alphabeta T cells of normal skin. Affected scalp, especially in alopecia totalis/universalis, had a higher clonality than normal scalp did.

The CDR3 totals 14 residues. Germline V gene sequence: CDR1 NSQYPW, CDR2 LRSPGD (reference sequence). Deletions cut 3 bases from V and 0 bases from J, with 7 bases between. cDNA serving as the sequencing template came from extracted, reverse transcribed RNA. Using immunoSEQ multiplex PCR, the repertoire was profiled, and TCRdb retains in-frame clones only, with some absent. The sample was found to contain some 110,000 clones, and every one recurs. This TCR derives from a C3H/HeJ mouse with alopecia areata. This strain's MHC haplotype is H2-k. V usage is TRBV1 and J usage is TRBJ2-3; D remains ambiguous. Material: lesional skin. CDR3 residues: CTCSAPASAETLYF. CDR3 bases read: TGCACCTGCAGTGCGCCAGCTAGTGCAGAA.